Below, one T cell receptor beta chain is given with its context. Its antigen is still unknown. TCR alpha and beta CDR3 regions were amplified from RNA using iRepertoire nested multiplex PCR. TCRdb re-derived calls from the multiplex PCR reads in MiXCR, one entry per CDR3 protein. Counted here are approximately 93,000 distinct CDR3 sequences, approximately 39% occurring once; the ten biggest clones make up more than 30%. This record comes from a study of glioma-infiltrating T cells. General study results and limits: Gliomas, especially low-grade, showed above-expected tissue-blood divergence; non-neoplastic patients showed below. Tissue and blood shared very few CDR3 sequences.

The CDR3 spans 16 residues. Germline CDR1 and CDR2: KGHSH and LQKENI. V gave up 5 bases and J gave up 2 bases, with 17 bases separating them. Sequencing was done on a sample of glioma tissue, nonneoplastic brain tissue, or PBMCs (not recorded which). The chain uses TRBV18 and TRBJ2-3; unclear D gene. The source of this sequence is a human donor with low-grade glioma or glioblastoma, undergoing nonglioma brain surgery, or in good health (not recorded which). As DNA, the CDR3 is TGTGCCAGCTCATCTCGAAAGGTTCCCGCCACAGATACGCAGTATTTT. Translated: CASSSRKVPATDTQYF.